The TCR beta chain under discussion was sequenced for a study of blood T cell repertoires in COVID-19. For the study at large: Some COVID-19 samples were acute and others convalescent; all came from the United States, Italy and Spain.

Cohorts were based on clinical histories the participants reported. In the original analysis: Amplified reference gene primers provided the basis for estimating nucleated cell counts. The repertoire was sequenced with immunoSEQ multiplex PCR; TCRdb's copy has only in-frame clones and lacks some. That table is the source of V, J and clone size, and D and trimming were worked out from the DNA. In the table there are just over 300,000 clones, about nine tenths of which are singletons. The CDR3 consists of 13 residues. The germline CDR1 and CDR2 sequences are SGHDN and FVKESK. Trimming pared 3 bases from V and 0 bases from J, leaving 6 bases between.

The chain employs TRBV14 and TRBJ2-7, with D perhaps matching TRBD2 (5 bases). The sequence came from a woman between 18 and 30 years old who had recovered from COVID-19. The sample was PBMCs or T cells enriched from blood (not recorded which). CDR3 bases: TGTGCCAGCAGCCAGGGGAGCTCCTACGAGCAGTACTTC. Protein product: CASSQGSSYEQYF.